This TCR beta chain is from a study of blood T cell repertoires in COVID-19. In germline, CDR1 is MGHRA, CDR2 YSYEKL. There are 15 residues in the CDR3. Losses at the gene ends were 4 bases for V and 7 bases for J; bases not matched to a gene: 10. The assay was immunoSEQ multiplex PCR, and TCRdb's table has in-frame clones only and misses some. The table includes more than 25,000 clones, 70% to 90% detected once. The chain is built from TRBV4-1 and TRBJ1-2; 9 bases fit TRBD1. Material for sequencing was peripheral blood. The sequence was collected from a human donor in a cohort sampled during active COVID-19. The CDR3 DNA follows: TGCGCCAGCAGCCGGGACAGGGAGGGGAGGATTGGCTACACCTTC. Amino acids: CASSRDREGRIGYTF.